These T cell receptor beta chains were read from a single sample in a study of blood T cell repertoires in COVID-19. Generated by immunoSEQ multiplex PCR, the TCRdb table keeps only in-frame clones and is missing some. The table includes approximately 140,000 clones, about 83% detected once. The specimen sequenced was PBMCs or T cells enriched from blood (not recorded which). The origin of the receptors is a woman in her forties or fifties with acute COVID-19. The conserved cysteine and the conserved F or W are not part of the CDR3 here. Fields, in order: J gene, V gene, D gene, CDR3 protein. The D gene is left open where the match is weak.

J gene: TRBJ2-7
V gene: TRBV11-2
D gene: -
CDR3 protein: ASSLEAGVEY

J gene: TRBJ2-7
V gene: TRBV1
D gene: -
CDR3 protein: TSSQTAGLY

J gene: TRBJ2-5
V gene: TRBV2
D gene: TRBD2
CDR3 protein: ASSEPTAGVGETQY

J gene: TRBJ1-4
V gene: TRBV7-2
D gene: -
CDR3 protein: ASSPRVREKLF

J gene: TRBJ2-7
V gene: TRBV5-1
D gene: TRBD1
CDR3 protein: ASSLEGQGGRQY

J gene: TRBJ1-2
V gene: TRBV15
D gene: TRBD1
CDR3 protein: ATSRARQGSSYGYT

J gene: TRBJ2-2
V gene: TRBV6-5
D gene: -
CDR3 protein: ATMGEVDTGELF

J gene: TRBJ1-1
V gene: TRBV5-8
D gene: TRBD1
CDR3 protein: ASSLETGARSNTEAF

J gene: TRBJ1-6
V gene: TRBV9
D gene: TRBD1
CDR3 protein: ASSERDRVSPLH

J gene: TRBJ1-5
V gene: TRBV29-1
D gene: TRBD1
CDR3 protein: SVGTTGDRRQPQH

J gene: TRBJ2-7
V gene: TRBV7-9
D gene: -
CDR3 protein: ASSLARVGTYEQY

J gene: TRBJ1-4
V gene: TRBV7-2
D gene: TRBD1
CDR3 protein: ASSPPGQGAEKLF

J gene: TRBJ2-5
V gene: TRBV2
D gene: -
CDR3 protein: ASGREPPGTQY

J gene: TRBJ1-6
V gene: TRBV10-3
D gene: -
CDR3 protein: AISSGNNSPLH

J gene: TRBJ2-7
V gene: TRBV14
D gene: TRBD1
CDR3 protein: ASSQRTGPSEQY

J gene: TRBJ2-5
V gene: TRBV24-1
D gene: TRBD2
CDR3 protein: ATSGSGGQKTQY

J gene: TRBJ2-5
V gene: TRBV5-1
D gene: -
CDR3 protein: ASSLSVSQETQY

J gene: TRBJ2-1
V gene: TRBV19
D gene: TRBD2
CDR3 protein: ASSIGGRVYNEQF

J gene: TRBJ2-3
V gene: TRBV27
D gene: TRBD2
CDR3 protein: ASSLSGGTRLGATQY

J gene: TRBJ1-2
V gene: TRBV19
D gene: TRBD1
CDR3 protein: ASSIGAMWDSTIANYGYT

J gene: TRBJ1-4
V gene: TRBV11-3
D gene: -
CDR3 protein: ASSRRGGLRNEKLF

J gene: TRBJ1-1
V gene: TRBV15
D gene: TRBD1
CDR3 protein: ATSGGTGRGTEAF

J gene: TRBJ1-4
V gene: TRBV19
D gene: -
CDR3 protein: ASSEGVLNEKLF

J gene: TRBJ1-5
V gene: TRBV2
D gene: -
CDR3 protein: ASSVQGNQPQH

J gene: TRBJ2-1
V gene: TRBV4-1
D gene: -
CDR3 protein: ASSQGLDRNEQF

J gene: TRBJ2-3
V gene: TRBV10-3
D gene: TRBD2
CDR3 protein: AISESSSGITDTQY

J gene: TRBJ2-7
V gene: TRBV18
D gene: TRBD1
CDR3 protein: ASSSEGQGLYEQY

J gene: TRBJ2-7
V gene: TRBV2
D gene: TRBD1
CDR3 protein: ASSRGAGGREQY

J gene: TRBJ2-5
V gene: TRBV19
D gene: TRBD1
CDR3 protein: ASSIAQGAETQY

J gene: TRBJ2-2
V gene: TRBV11-2
D gene: TRBD2
CDR3 protein: ASSRAVAAGVIGELF

J gene: TRBJ1-5
V gene: TRBV7-2
D gene: -
CDR3 protein: ASSFAGERQPQH

J gene: TRBJ2-3
V gene: TRBV30
D gene: -
CDR3 protein: AWSVHPIATDTQY

J gene: TRBJ2-1
V gene: TRBV7-9
D gene: -
CDR3 protein: ASSLAGVEVEEQF

J gene: TRBJ2-1
V gene: TRBV9
D gene: -
CDR3 protein: ASSGDQAVPF

J gene: TRBJ2-1
V gene: TRBV6-5
D gene: -
CDR3 protein: ASSGQLYNEQF

J gene: TRBJ2-7
V gene: TRBV12-5
D gene: TRBD1
CDR3 protein: ASPTGVMWQY

J gene: TRBJ1-5
V gene: TRBV28
D gene: TRBD1
CDR3 protein: ASSSIQGANQPQH

J gene: TRBJ2-5
V gene: TRBV11-2
D gene: -
CDR3 protein: ASSFGSGETQY

J gene: TRBJ2-7
V gene: TRBV6-2/TRBV6-3
D gene: TRBD2
CDR3 protein: ASSTSRAGGTYEQY

J gene: TRBJ1-1
V gene: TRBV18
D gene: -
CDR3 protein: ASSGVNTEAF

J gene: TRBJ2-3
V gene: TRBV29-1
D gene: TRBD2
CDR3 protein: SAESSGFTDTQY